This entry describes one TCR beta chain. Antigen: not known. This sample was included in a study of shared clonotypes between healthy human individuals. About the study: Donor ages ranged 18 to 49 years: a couple of women, three men. Study-wide results and limits: Sequencing of the sorted subsets was shown by rarefaction to be incomplete despite large depth.

V was trimmed by 3 bases and J by 1 base, leaving 11 bases between them. The CDR3 has 15 residues. Germline CDR1 reads LGHNA; CDR2 reads YNFKEQ. Profiled with immunoSEQ multiplex PCR; TCRdb holds only in-frame clones, not every one. The data contain roughly 2,000,000 clones, around 96% of them singletons. Selected positively for CCR7 and CD45RO-negative, naive CD8 cells excluded terminally differentiated effector memory CD45RA+ cells. The chain links TRBV4-2 to TRBJ2-3; no definite D call. The sample taken for sequencing was naive CD8+ T cells sorted from blood. The source is a man aged 18 to 30 in good health. CDR3 amino acids: CASSHYPLGTDTQYF. The DNA for the CDR3 is TGTGCCAGCAGCCACTACCCTCTAGGCACAGATACGCAGTATTTT.